The clone carrying this TCR beta chain showed up just once. Its antigen remains unknown. The J segment lost 3 bases and the V segment lost 5 bases, leaving 14 bases of the junction unmatched. The CDR3 loop spans 17 amino acids. Germline CDR1 reads MDHEN; CDR2 reads SYDVKM. TCRdb's copy holds only in-frame clones and misses some; the assay was immunoSEQ multiplex PCR. The table lists 130,000 to 150,000 clones, roughly 87% of them singletons. This entry is derived from a study of cytomegalovirus exposure and HLA in healthy donors. Overall study results and limits: Cytomegalovirus association was listed for about 160 TCR beta chains. While the bulk of TCR sequences proved rare, some public TCRs turned up in many donors.

This clonotype was sampled from a woman aged 18-29 years in good health and CMV-seropositive. The V call is TRBV28, the J call TRBJ1-2, with 8 nucleotides matching TRBD1. The sequencing input was PBMCs. In DNA, the CDR3 is TGTGCCAGCAGTCGGAGTACAGGGGGGTCGCGATACTATGGCTACACCTTC. It encodes CASSRSTGGSRYYGYTF.